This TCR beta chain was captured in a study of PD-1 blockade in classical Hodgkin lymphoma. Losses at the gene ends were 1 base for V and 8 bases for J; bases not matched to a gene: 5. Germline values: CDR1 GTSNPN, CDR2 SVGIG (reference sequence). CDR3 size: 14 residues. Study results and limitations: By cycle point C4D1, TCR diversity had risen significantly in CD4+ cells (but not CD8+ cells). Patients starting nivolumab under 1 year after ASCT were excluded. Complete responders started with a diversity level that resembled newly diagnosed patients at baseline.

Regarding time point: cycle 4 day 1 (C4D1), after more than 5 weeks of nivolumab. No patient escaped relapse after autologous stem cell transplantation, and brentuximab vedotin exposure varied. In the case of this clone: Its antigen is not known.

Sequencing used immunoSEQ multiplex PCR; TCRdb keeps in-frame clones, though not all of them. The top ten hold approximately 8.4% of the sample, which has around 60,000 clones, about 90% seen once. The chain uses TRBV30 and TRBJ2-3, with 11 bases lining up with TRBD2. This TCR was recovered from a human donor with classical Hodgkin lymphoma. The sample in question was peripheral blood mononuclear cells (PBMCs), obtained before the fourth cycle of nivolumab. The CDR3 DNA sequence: TGTGCCTGGAGTGCCCTAGCGGGGGGCCGTACGCAGTATTTT. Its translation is CAWSALAGGRTQYF. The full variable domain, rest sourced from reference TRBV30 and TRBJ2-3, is SQTIHQWPATLVQPVGSPLSLECTVEGTSNPNLYWYRQAAGRGLQLLFYSVGIGQISSEVPQNLSASRPQDRQFILSSKKLLLSDSGFYLCAWSALAGGRTQYFGPGTRLTVL.